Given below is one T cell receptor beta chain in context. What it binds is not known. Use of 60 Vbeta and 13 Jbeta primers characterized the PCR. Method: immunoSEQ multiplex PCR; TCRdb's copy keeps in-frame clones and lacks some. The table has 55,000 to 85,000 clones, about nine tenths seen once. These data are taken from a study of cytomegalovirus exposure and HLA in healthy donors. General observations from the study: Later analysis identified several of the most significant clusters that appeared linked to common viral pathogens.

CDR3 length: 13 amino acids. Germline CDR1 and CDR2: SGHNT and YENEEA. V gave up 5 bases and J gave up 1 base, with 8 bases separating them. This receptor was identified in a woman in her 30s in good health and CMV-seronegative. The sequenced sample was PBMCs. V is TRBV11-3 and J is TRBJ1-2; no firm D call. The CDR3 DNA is TGTGCCAGCAGCCTGGACTATAACTATGGCTACACCTTC. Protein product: CASSLDYNYGYTF.